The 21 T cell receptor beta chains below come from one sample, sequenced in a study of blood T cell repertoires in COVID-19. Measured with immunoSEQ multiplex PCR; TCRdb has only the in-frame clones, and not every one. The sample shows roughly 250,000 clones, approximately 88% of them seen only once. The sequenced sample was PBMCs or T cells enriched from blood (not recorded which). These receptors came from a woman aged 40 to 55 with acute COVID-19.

CDR3 sequence: CASSLTGGYRETQYF. The CDR3, as DNA: TGTGCCAGCAGCTTAACGGGAGGGTATCGCGAGACCCAGTACTTC. The chain uses TRBV5-4 and TRBJ2-5, with TRBD2 matching 8 bases. The CDR3 totals 15 residues. The V segment lost 2 bases and the J segment 5 bases; nucleotides outside the gene matches: 8. Germline values: CDR1 SGHNT, CDR2 YYREEE (reference sequence).

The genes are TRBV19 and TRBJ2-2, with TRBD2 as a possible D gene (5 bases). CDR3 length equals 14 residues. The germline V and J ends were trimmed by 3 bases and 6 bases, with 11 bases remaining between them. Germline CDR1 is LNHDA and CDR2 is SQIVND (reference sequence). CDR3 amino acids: CASSIVGAAGELFF. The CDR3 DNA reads TGTGCCAGTAGTATCGTGGGAGCGGCCGGGGAGCTGTTTTTT.

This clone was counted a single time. The CDR3 nucleotides read TGTGCCAGCAGCTTAGGCCAGGGTTATAACACCGGGGAGCTGTTTTTT. This codes for CASSLGQGYNTGELFF. This chain connects TRBV7-6 to TRBJ2-2; a possible D gene is TRBD1 (5 bases). CDR1 SGHVS and CDR2 FNYEAQ come from the germline V gene. This CDR3 is built from 16 residues. With 1 base removed from V and 2 bases from J, the gap between germline ends came to 11 bases.

CDR3 in amino acids: CASSVGLAGIEQFF. DNA of the CDR3: TGTGCCAGCAGCGTAGGACTAGCGGGAATTGAGCAGTTCTTC. The gene calls are TRBV9 and TRBJ2-1, with 11 positions matching TRBD2. Germline V lookup: CDR1 SGDLS, CDR2 YYNGEE. The CDR3 sequence is 14 residues long. V dropped 0 bases and J dropped 9; count of bases not matched to a gene: 2.

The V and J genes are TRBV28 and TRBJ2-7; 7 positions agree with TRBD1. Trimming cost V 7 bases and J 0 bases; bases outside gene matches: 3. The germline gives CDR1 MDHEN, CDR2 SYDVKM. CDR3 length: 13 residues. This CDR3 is CASKGTVSYEQYF. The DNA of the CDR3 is TGTGCCAGCAAGGGGACAGTCTCCTACGAGCAGTACTTC. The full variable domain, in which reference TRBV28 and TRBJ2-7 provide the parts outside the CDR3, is DVKVTQSSRYLVKRTGEKVFLECVQDMDHENMFWYRQDPGLGLRLIYFSYDVKMKEKGDIPEGYSVSREKKERFSLILESASTNQTSMYLCASKGTVSYEQYFGPGTRLTVT.

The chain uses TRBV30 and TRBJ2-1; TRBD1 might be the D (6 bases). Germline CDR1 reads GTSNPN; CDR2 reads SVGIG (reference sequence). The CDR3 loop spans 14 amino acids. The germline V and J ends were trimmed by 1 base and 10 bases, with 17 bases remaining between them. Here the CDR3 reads CAWSGPLSRGEQFF. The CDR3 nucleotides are TGTGCCTGGAGTGGCCCCTTGAGTAGGGGGGAGCAGTTCTTC.

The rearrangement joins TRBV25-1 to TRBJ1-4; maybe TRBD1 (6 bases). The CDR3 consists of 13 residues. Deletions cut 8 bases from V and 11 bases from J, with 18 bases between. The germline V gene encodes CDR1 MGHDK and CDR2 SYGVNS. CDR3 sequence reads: CASQEAGASKLFF. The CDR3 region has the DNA TGTGCCAGCCAAGAGGCAGGGGCCTCCAAACTGTTTTTT.

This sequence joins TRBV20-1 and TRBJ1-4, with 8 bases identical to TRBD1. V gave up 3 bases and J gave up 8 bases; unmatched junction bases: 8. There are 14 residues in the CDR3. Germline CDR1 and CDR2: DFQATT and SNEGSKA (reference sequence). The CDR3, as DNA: TGCAGTGCTAGTACAGGGGGTGATGACGAAAAACTGTTTTTT. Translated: CSASTGGDDEKLFF.

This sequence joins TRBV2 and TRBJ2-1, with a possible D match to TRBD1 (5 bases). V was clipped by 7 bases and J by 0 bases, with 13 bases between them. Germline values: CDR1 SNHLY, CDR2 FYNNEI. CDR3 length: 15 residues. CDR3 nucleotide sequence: TGTGCCAGCACGGTAAGGGGTAGCTCCTACAATGAGCAGTTCTTC. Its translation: CASTVRGSSYNEQFF.

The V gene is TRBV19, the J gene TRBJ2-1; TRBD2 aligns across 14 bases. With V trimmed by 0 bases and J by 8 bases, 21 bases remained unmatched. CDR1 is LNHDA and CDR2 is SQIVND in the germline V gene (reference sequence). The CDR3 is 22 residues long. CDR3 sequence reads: CASSIDLYFGTSGSNKWDEQFF. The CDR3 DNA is TGTGCCAGTAGTATAGATCTATACTTTGGGACTAGCGGGAGTAATAAGTGGGATGAGCAGTTCTTC.

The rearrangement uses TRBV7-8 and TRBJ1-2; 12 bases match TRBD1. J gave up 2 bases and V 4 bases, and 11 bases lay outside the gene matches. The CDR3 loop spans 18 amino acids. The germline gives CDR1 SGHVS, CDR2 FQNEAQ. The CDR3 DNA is TGTGCCAGCAGCTGGCAATTCCCGGGACAGGGGGCCAACTATGGCTACACCTTC. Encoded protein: CASSWQFPGQGANYGYTF.

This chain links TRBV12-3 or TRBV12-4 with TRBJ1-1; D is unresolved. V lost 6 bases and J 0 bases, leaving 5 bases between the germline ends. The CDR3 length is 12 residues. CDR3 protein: CASRSMNTEAFF. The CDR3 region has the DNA TGTGCCAGCAGGTCCATGAACACTGAAGCTTTCTTT.

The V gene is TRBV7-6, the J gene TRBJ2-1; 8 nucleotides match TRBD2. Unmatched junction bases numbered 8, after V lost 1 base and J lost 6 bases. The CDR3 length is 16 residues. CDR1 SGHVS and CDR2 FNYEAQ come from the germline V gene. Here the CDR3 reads CASSLVSGGPSNEQFF. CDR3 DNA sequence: TGTGCCAGCAGCTTAGTCTCGGGAGGGCCGTCCAATGAGCAGTTCTTC.

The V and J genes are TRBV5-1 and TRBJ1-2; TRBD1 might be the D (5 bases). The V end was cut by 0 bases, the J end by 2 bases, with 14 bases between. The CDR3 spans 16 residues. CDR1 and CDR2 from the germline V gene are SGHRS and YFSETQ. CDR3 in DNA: TGCGCCAGCAGCTTGGCAGCGCGGCAGGGCAACTATGGCTACACCTTC. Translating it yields CASSLAARQGNYGYTF. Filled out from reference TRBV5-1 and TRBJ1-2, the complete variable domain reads KAGVTQTPRYLIKTRGQQVTLSCSPISGHRSVSWYQQTPGQGLQFLFEYFSETQRNKGNFPGRFSGRQFSNSRSEMNVSTLELGDSALYLCASSLAARQGNYGYTFGSGTRLTVV.

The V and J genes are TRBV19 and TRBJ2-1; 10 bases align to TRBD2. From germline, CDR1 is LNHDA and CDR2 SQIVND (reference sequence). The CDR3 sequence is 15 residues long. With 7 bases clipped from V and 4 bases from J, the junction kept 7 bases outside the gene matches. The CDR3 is CASTRTSGLYNEQFF. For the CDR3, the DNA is TGTGCCAGTACCAGGACTAGCGGACTATACAATGAGCAGTTCTTC.

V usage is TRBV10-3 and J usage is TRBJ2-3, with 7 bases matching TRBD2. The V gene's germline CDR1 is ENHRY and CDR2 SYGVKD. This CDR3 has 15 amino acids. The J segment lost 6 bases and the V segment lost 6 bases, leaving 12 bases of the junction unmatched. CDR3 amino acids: CAISQRAGNGDTQYF. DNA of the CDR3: TGTGCCATCAGCCAAAGAGCGGGGAACGGTGATACGCAGTATTTT.

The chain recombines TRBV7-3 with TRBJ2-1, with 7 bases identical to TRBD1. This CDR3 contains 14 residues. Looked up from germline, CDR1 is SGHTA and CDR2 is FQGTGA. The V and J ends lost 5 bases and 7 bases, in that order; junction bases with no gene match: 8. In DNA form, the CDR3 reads TGTGCCAGCAGCCGTAGGACAGGTAGGAATGAGCAGTTCTTC. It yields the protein CASSRRTGRNEQFF.

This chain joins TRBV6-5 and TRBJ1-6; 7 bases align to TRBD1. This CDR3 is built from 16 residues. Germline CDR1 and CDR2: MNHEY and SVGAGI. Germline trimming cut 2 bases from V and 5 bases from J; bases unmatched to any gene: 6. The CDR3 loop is CASSYPRQGHNSPLHF. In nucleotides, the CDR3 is TGTGCCAGCAGTTACCCCCGACAGGGCCATAATTCACCCCTCCACTTT.

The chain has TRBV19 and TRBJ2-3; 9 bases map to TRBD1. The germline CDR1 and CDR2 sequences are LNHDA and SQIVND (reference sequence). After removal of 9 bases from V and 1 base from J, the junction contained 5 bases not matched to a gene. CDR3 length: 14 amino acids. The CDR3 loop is CASRTGGGTDTQYF. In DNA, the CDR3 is TGTGCCAGCCGAACAGGGGGCGGCACAGATACGCAGTATTTT.

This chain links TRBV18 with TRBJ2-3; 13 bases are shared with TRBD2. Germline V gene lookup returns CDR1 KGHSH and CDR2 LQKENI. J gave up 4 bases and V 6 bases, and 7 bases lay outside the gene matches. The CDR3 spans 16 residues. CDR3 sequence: CASSPGTSGTSDTQYF. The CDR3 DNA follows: TGTGCCAGCTCTCCCGGGACTAGCGGGACCTCAGATACGCAGTATTTT.

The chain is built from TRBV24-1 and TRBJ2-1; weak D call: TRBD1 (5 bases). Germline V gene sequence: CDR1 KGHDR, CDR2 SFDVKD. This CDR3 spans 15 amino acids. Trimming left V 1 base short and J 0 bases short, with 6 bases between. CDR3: CATSDFDSSYNEQFF. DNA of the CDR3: TGTGCCACCAGTGATTTCGACAGCTCCTACAATGAGCAGTTCTTC.